The rows below give T cell receptor beta chains drawn from one sample of a study of blood T cell repertoires in COVID-19. The assay was immunoSEQ multiplex PCR, and TCRdb's table has in-frame clones only and misses some. This table has about 210,000 clones, under 90% appearing once. Sequencing was carried out using peripheral blood. The receptors originated from a woman between 40 and 50 years old with active or convalescent COVID-19. The CDR3 runs from the conserved cysteine through the conserved F or W. D genes are given only for firm matches. Clone size, where shown, is once, few, many, or a class for clones that have expanded.

j_call,d_call,v_call,clone_size,cdr3_nt,cdr3_aa
TRBJ1-6,TRBD1,TRBV6-5,.,TGTGCCAGCAGTTCCCCGGGACAGGGGACCTCACCCCTCCACTTT,CASSSPGQGTSPLHF
TRBJ1-3,.,TRBV5-4,.,TGTGCCAGCGGTCAGGGAAACACCATATATTTT,CASGQGNTIYF
TRBJ1-1,.,TRBV5-3,few,TGTGCCAGAAGCTTGGTTCAAGGAGGGGCAAGGGGCACTGAAGCTTTCTTT,CARSLVQGGARGTEAFF
TRBJ2-5,TRBD2,TRBV20-1,.,TGCAGTGCTCGTGGGACTAGCGGCCAAGAGACCCAGTACTTC,CSARGTSGQETQYF
TRBJ2-1,.,TRBV3-1/TRBV3-2,.,TGTGCCAGCAGCCTCCTTGGGCTCAATGAGCAGTTCTTC,CASSLLGLNEQFF
TRBJ1-2,TRBD1,TRBV6-2/TRBV6-3,.,TGTGCCAGCAGTTTCGGGACAGGGGAGCTCAAATGGGGCTACACCTTC,CASSFGTGELKWGYTF
TRBJ1-2,.,TRBV5-1,.,TGCGCCAGCAGCCTAGACAGGAACTATGGCTACACCTTC,CASSLDRNYGYTF
TRBJ2-2,.,TRBV6-5,.,TGTGCCAGCAGTTACGAACCGGTCAACACCGGGGAGCTGTTTTTT,CASSYEPVNTGELFF
TRBJ2-5,.,TRBV11-3,.,TGTGCCAGCAGCCGCCTGGACAACTCCGGAGAGACCCAGTACTTC,CASSRLDNSGETQYF
TRBJ2-7,.,TRBV30,.,TGTGCCTGGAAGAGGGACTACGAGCAGTACTTC,CAWKRDYEQYF
TRBJ1-2,.,TRBV5-1,few,TGCGCCAGCAGCTCTTTCGTTTCTGATGGCTACACCTTC,CASSSFVSDGYTF
TRBJ1-2,TRBD1,TRBV5-4,.,TGTGCCAGCAGCTTGGCAGGGACAGACTATGGCTACACCTTC,CASSLAGTDYGYTF
TRBJ1-4,.,TRBV28,once,TGTGCCAGCGAGACTGGATCACAGGGATATGAAAAACTGTTTTTT,CASETGSQGYEKLFF
TRBJ2-7,TRBD1,TRBV29-1,.,TGCAGCGTTGTTGACACCGGGACAGGGGGCTCCTACGAGCAGTACTTC,CSVVDTGTGGSYEQYF
TRBJ1-2,TRBD1,TRBV7-3,.,TGTGCCAGCGCCGGACAGGGCCCTGGCTACACCTTC,CASAGQGPGYTF
TRBJ2-5,.,TRBV14,.,TGTGCCAGCAGCCAACCACAAGAGACCCAGTACTTC,CASSQPQETQYF
TRBJ1-3,.,TRBV14,.,TGTGCCAGCAGCCAACCCGAACCCCTCACAGGATACTCTGGAAACACCATATATTTT,CASSQPEPLTGYSGNTIYF
TRBJ1-4,.,TRBV5-1,.,TGCGCCAGCACCCGCAATCCCGGGAATGAAAAACTGTTTTTT,CASTRNPGNEKLFF
TRBJ1-2,.,TRBV28,.,TGTGCCAGCAGTTTCGGGGAGAAAGGGTACTATGGCTACACCTTC,CASSFGEKGYYGYTF
TRBJ1-1,TRBD1,TRBV7-9,.,TGTGCCAGCAGCTTATCGGGACAGCCCTACACTGAAGCTTTCTTT,CASSLSGQPYTEAFF
TRBJ2-2,TRBD2,TRBV19,.,TGTGCCAGTCCCAGTCCCCTCCCTAGCGGCACCGGGGAGCTGTTTTTT,CASPSPLPSGTGELFF
TRBJ1-1,TRBD1,TRBV11-3,.,TGTGCCAGCAGCTTTGTGCAGGGGGGAGCGAACACTGAAGCTTTCTTT,CASSFVQGGANTEAFF
TRBJ1-3,.,TRBV4-1,.,TGCGCCAGCAGCCAAGAGAATAGGGGTAGCATATATTTT,CASSQENRGSIYF
TRBJ2-7,TRBD1,TRBV19,.,TGTGCCAGTAGTCCACGGACAGGGGGATCCTACGAGCAGTACTTC,CASSPRTGGSYEQYF
TRBJ1-5,.,TRBV9,.,TGTGCCAGCAGCGTTGGGACACCTGATCAGCCCCAGCATTTT,CASSVGTPDQPQHF
TRBJ1-1,TRBD1,TRBV6-5,.,TGTGCCAGCAGGACAGGGATCCAGAACACTGAAGCTTTCTTT,CASRTGIQNTEAFF
TRBJ1-2,.,TRBV2,.,TGTGCCAGCAGTGTTCCGGGACAAGTGAACTATGGCTACACCTTC,CASSVPGQVNYGYTF
TRBJ1-1,TRBD1,TRBV30,.,TGTGCCTGGATCAGACAGGGGCGAGCTTTCTTT,CAWIRQGRAFF
TRBJ2-3,TRBD2,TRBV3-1/TRBV3-2,.,TGTGCCAGCAGCCACCGGACTAGCGGGGGGGTCCCTCTGACGACAGATACGCAGTATTTT,CASSHRTSGGVPLTTDTQYF
TRBJ2-1,TRBD2,TRBV6-2/TRBV6-3,.,TGTGCCAGCAGTTACCAGGGGCTAGCGGGGGGGCCAAGGTTCGGGCAGTTCTTC,CASSYQGLAGGPRFGQFF
TRBJ2-5,TRBD2,TRBV10-1,.,TGCGCCAGCAGTGAGTCGCGCCTAGCGGAAGAGACCCAGTACTTC,CASSESRLAEETQYF
TRBJ2-5,.,TRBV4-2,once,TGTGCCAGCAGCCAAGATGGGGCGGCTATCCAAGAGACCCAGTACTTC,CASSQDGAAIQETQYF
TRBJ1-4,.,TRBV5-1,.,TGCGCCAGCAGCTTGGAAGGCAGGGGCGGGGAAAAACTGTTTTTT,CASSLEGRGGEKLFF
TRBJ1-5,TRBD1,TRBV6-5,.,TGTGCCAGCAGACGGACAGGGGGCCAGCCCCAGCATTTT,CASRRTGGQPQHF
TRBJ1-1,TRBD1,TRBV5-8,.,TGTGCCAGCAGCTTACAGGGGATCCCAGCTTTCTTT,CASSLQGIPAFF
TRBJ2-5,TRBD2,TRBV3-1/TRBV3-2,.,TGTGCCAGCAGCCAAGATGTGCGTAGCGGGAAGAGGGGGACCCAGTACTTC,CASSQDVRSGKRGTQYF
TRBJ1-5,.,TRBV20-1,.,TGCAGTGCTGCTCATAGGGGGACCCAGCATTTT,CSAAHRGTQHF
TRBJ2-3,TRBD2,TRBV11-2,.,TGTGCCAGCGGCCGACTAGCCGGAGCGGTCGTAGATACGCAGTATTTT,CASGRLAGAVVDTQYF
TRBJ1-2,.,TRBV28,.,TGTGCCAGCAGTTTATATAGGCAGGGTCATGGCTACACCTTC,CASSLYRQGHGYTF
TRBJ1-2,.,TRBV2,.,TGTGCCAGCAGTGATATAGGGGCCGACTATGGCTACACCTTC,CASSDIGADYGYTF
TRBJ1-2,.,TRBV30,.,TGTGCCTGGAGTGCGGGGATTTCCTATGGCTACACCTTC,CAWSAGISYGYTF
TRBJ1-6,.,TRBV9,.,TGTGCCAGCAGCGCCGAGGGTCTAGATTCACCCCTCCACTTT,CASSAEGLDSPLHF
TRBJ1-1,.,TRBV11-2,.,TGTGCCAGCATCCCGTCTACAAGGGGTGAAGCTTTCTTT,CASIPSTRGEAFF
TRBJ1-2,TRBD1,TRBV6-6,.,TGTGCCAGCAGTCGGACAGGGGAGAACTATGGCTACACCTTC,CASSRTGENYGYTF
TRBJ1-6,TRBD1,TRBV20-1,few,TGCAGTGCTAGTTTGACAGGGGGAGGAAATTCACCCCTCCACTTT,CSASLTGGGNSPLHF
TRBJ1-3,.,TRBV9,.,TGTGCCAGCAGGGCAGGCGGAGGGGGAAACACCATATATTTT,CASRAGGGGNTIYF